This TCR beta chain is from a study of glioma-infiltrating T cells after dendritic cell vaccination. Study at large: Samples are from glioblastoma patients in Phase I and II dendritic cell vaccine trials.

None of the glioblastoma patients had an isocitrate dehydrogenase mutation. V lost 5 bases and J lost 1; bases outside the gene matches: 9. In germline, CDR1 is MNHEY, CDR2 SMNVEV (reference sequence). CDR3 size: 17 residues. Generated by immunoSEQ multiplex PCR, the TCRdb table keeps only in-frame clones and is missing some. This repertoire shows tens of thousands of clones, over 70% found once; its top ten account for around 2.3%. Comments on this clone: Its antigen is undetermined.

Study-level points and caveats: Survival was not directly related to TCR clonality in these patients. The cohort had few patients with full blood and tumor sets.

The receptor's source is a human donor with glioblastoma. The chain couples TRBV27 to TRBJ2-1; TRBD2 aligns across 9 bases. Sequenced here: blood, sampled before dendritic cell vaccination. CDR3 residues: CASSLQPTSGSYNEQFF. In nucleotides, the CDR3 is TGTGCCAGCAGTCTACAACCGACTAGCGGATCCTACAATGAGCAGTTCTTC.